This passage covers 27 T cell receptor beta chains from one sample sequenced in a study of blood T cell repertoires in COVID-19. Sequenced by immunoSEQ multiplex PCR; TCRdb stores in-frame clones only, minus some. Among under 250,000 clones listed, 80% to 90% were seen once. The sample taken for sequencing was PBMCs or T cells enriched from blood (not recorded which). The origin of the receptors is a woman aged 35 to 49 who had been exposed to COVID-19.

This clone was picked up a small number of times. The CDR3 bases are TGTGCCAGCTCGGCCAGACAGTTAGCTAACTATGGCTACACCTTC. This codes for CASSARQLANYGYTF. The chain recombines TRBV18 with TRBJ1-2, with D maybe TRBD1 (5 bases). V was pared by 6 bases and J by 0 bases, with 14 bases between. Germline V CDR1 and CDR2: KGHSH, LQKENI. There are 15 residues in the CDR3.

The J gene is TRBJ2-7, the V gene TRBV7-2; 7 positions agree with TRBD1. From germline, CDR1 is SGHTA and CDR2 FQGNSA. The ends lost 3 bases at V and 3 bases at J; junction bases unmatched: 17. The CDR3 spans 18 residues. This chain's CDR3 is CASSFDRAVRKLFYEQYF. The CDR3 nucleotides read TGTGCCAGCAGCTTCGACAGGGCGGTTCGAAAACTTTTCTACGAGCAGTACTTC. The whole variable domain, filled in from reference TRBV7-2 and TRBJ2-7, reads GAGVSQSPSNKVTEKGKDVELRCDPISGHTALYWYRQSLGQGLEFLIYFQGNSAPDKSGLPSDRFSAERTGGSVSTLTIQRTQQEDSAVYLCASSFDRAVRKLFYEQYFGPGTRLTVT.

The chain couples TRBV4-3 to TRBJ2-1; TRBD2 agrees at 9 bases. Trimming at V came to 0 bases and at J to 7 bases, leaving 10 bases not matched to a gene. CDR3 size: 17 residues. CDR1 and CDR2 from the germline V gene are LGHNA and YSLEER. The CDR3 bases are TGCGCCAGCAGCCAAGATCGAACTAGCGGGTTTAGAAATGAGCAGTTCTTC. Its protein is CASSQDRTSGFRNEQFF.

V usage is TRBV7-9 and J usage is TRBJ1-1, with TRBD1 matching 10 bases. Trimming took 3 bases from V and 4 from J; bases not matched to a gene: 8. The CDR3 has 16 residues. CDR1 and CDR2 (germline): SEHNR, FQNEAQ (reference sequence). The CDR3 nucleotides read TGTGCCAGCAGCTTCCACGGACAGGGGGATGGCACTGAAGCTTTCTTT. As protein: CASSFHGQGDGTEAFF.

The V gene is TRBV19, the J gene TRBJ1-2, with D uncertain. V shed 3 bases and J shed 5 bases, with 13 bases lying between them. There are 14 residues in the CDR3. Germline values: CDR1 LNHDA, CDR2 SQIVND (reference sequence). CDR3 in DNA: TGTGCCAGTAGTATGATCGGCAGGATTTATGGCTACACCTTC. Encoded protein: CASSMIGRIYGYTF.

The chain recombines TRBV16 with TRBJ2-7; TRBD2 agrees at 7 bases. Per the germline V gene, CDR1 is KGHSY and CDR2 is FQNENV. This CDR3 has 14 amino acids. The V and J ends lost 0 bases and 6 bases, in that order; junction bases with no gene match: 5. In DNA form, the CDR3 reads TGTGCCAGCAGCCAATCATTGGGGACTACCGAGCAGTACTTC. It specifies CASSQSLGTTEQYF.

The chain recombines TRBV5-8 with TRBJ1-2; D not certain. The V end lost 2 bases, the J end lost 2 bases, and 7 bases lay between the germline ends. The germline CDR1 and CDR2 sequences are SGHTS and YDEGEE. The CDR3 consists of 13 residues. CDR3 in amino acids: CASSFSGNYGYTF. CDR3 nucleotide sequence: TGTGCCAGCAGCTTCTCCGGGAACTATGGCTACACCTTC.

The chain couples TRBV28 to TRBJ1-1, with D unresolved. Germline assignment: CDR1 MDHEN and CDR2 SYDVKM. This CDR3 contains 13 residues. V gave up 2 bases and J gave up 12 bases, with 16 bases separating them. CDR3 sequence (DNA): TGTGCCAGCAGTTTAACGAGTGCGAGGTGGACTTTCTTT. It specifies CASSLTSARWTFF.

In nucleotides, the CDR3 is TGTGCCAGCAGTCTAACACAGGGCTCGGCGAATTCACCCCTCCACTTT. Amino acids: CASSLTQGSANSPLHF. V is TRBV27 and J is TRBJ1-6, with D possibly TRBD1 on 6 matching bases. The CDR3 is 16 amino acids. V lost 5 bases and J 7 bases, leaving 18 bases between the germline ends. Germline CDR1 MNHEY, CDR2 SMNVEV (reference sequence).

This sequence joins TRBV5-1 and TRBJ1-5, with TRBD1 matching over 8 bases. J gave up 5 bases and V 0 bases, and 7 bases lay outside the gene matches. There are 16 residues in the CDR3. Germline-derived CDR1 and CDR2 are SGHRS and YFSETQ. The CDR3 is CASSLGTGRGDQPQHF. The DNA for the CDR3 is TGCGCCAGCAGCTTGGGGACAGGGAGAGGGGATCAGCCCCAGCATTTT.

Details on this clone: The junction does not match germline at one end; this may be a read error. This chain uses TRBV5-1 with TRBJ2-2, with TRBD1 as a possible D gene (6 bases). The length of the CDR3 is 15 residues. CDR1 SGHRS and CDR2 YFSETQ come from the germline V gene. The CDR3 DNA is TGTGCCAGCAGCTTGGGACATTCGAACACCGGGGAGCTGTTTTTT. Translated: CASSLGHSNTGELFF.

This chain joins TRBV18 and TRBJ2-7; TRBD1 agrees at 7 bases. The V and J ends lost 4 bases and 1 base, in that order; junction bases with no gene match: 4. Per the germline V gene, CDR1 is KGHSH and CDR2 is LQKENI. The CDR3 covers 14 residues. CDR3 DNA: TGTGCCAGCTCACGGACAGGTGGATCCTACGAGCAGTACGTC. Its protein product is CASSRTGGSYEQYV.

This clone was observed a few times. V gene TRBV27 combines with J gene TRBJ1-2; D is undetermined. The CDR3 spans 11 residues. Germline values: CDR1 MNHEY, CDR2 SMNVEV (reference sequence). Trimming pared 8 bases from V and 7 bases from J, leaving 11 bases between. DNA of the CDR3: TGTGCCAGCCGGGATGTCTCTGGCTACACCTTC. It encodes CASRDVSGYTF.

The gene calls are TRBV19 and TRBJ1-1; TRBD1 might be the D (6 bases). CDR1 and CDR2 from the germline V gene are LNHDA and SQIVND (reference sequence). Trimming shortened V by 10 bases and J by 3 bases, and 18 bases separated the two germline ends. This CDR3 comprises 14 residues. The CDR3 DNA reads TGTGCCACCGCAAACAGGGTCGTTGACACTGAAGCTTTCTTT. Translating it yields CATANRVVDTEAFF.

The gene calls are TRBV10-3 and TRBJ2-1, with 13 bases fitting TRBD2. The CDR3 extends over 20 amino acids. The germline V gene encodes CDR1 ENHRY and CDR2 SYGVKD. With 6 bases clipped from V and 7 bases from J, the junction kept 21 bases outside the gene matches. The DNA for the CDR3 is TGTGCCATCAGCCCCCAGGACAGGGGGCCGGGGACTAGCGGGGAGAATGAGCAGTTCTTC. Amino acid sequence: CAISPQDRGPGTSGENEQFF.

V gene TRBV2 combines with J gene TRBJ2-3; TRBD1 matches 9 bases. V was pared by 7 bases and J by 10 bases, with 9 bases of the junction left unmatched. Per germline, CDR1 SNHLY and CDR2 FYNNEI. The CDR3 loop spans 13 amino acids. The CDR3 is CASTGQGTRAQYF. CDR3 DNA: TGTGCCAGCACGGGACAGGGTACTCGGGCGCAGTATTTT. Looking up the rest from reference TRBV2 and TRBJ2-3 gives the full variable domain: EPEVTQTPSHQVTQMGQEVILRCVPISNHLYFYWYRQILGQKVEFLVSFYNNEISEKSEIFDDQFSVERPDGSNFTLKIRSTKLEDSAMYFCASTGQGTRAQYFGPGTRLTVL.

The chain has TRBV30 and TRBJ1-1, with TRBD1 as a possible D gene (5 bases). The V end was cut by 2 bases, the J end by 2 bases, with 9 bases between. The CDR3 covers 13 residues. CDR1 is GTSNPN, CDR2 SVGIG, per germline (reference sequence). The CDR3 loop reads CAWSPDSNTEAFF. In nucleotides, the CDR3 is TGTGCCTGGAGTCCAGACAGCAACACTGAAGCTTTCTTT. The variable domain in full, completed from reference TRBV30 and TRBJ1-1, reads SQTIHQWPATLVQPVGSPLSLECTVEGTSNPNLYWYRQAAGRGLQLLFYSVGIGQISSEVPQNLSASRPQDRQFILSSKKLLLSDSGFYLCAWSPDSNTEAFFGQGTRLTVV.

The genes are TRBV6-5 and TRBJ2-1; weak D call: TRBD1 (5 bases). Germline-derived CDR1 and CDR2 are MNHEY and SVGAGI. Trimming took off 7 bases at V and 8 bases at J, with 18 bases between the two ends. This CDR3 is 14 amino acids long. The CDR3, as DNA: TGTGCCAGCATCTTAGGGGAAGGTTGGGATGAGCAGTTCTTC. This encodes CASILGEGWDEQFF.

The chain employs TRBV4-3 and TRBJ2-7; D is uncertain. The germline V gene encodes CDR1 LGHNA and CDR2 YSLEER. The CDR3 length is 13 residues. Trimming cost V 1 base and J 3 bases, with 7 bases left between them. The CDR3 loop is CASSQARGYEQYF. The CDR3 DNA sequence: TGCGCCAGCAGCCAAGCCAGAGGCTACGAGCAGTACTTC.

The genes are TRBV15 and TRBJ1-2; 9 nucleotides match TRBD1. This CDR3 comprises 12 residues. Trimming cost V 8 bases and J 5 bases; bases outside gene matches: 3. Germline CDR1 LNHNV, CDR2 YYDKDF (reference sequence). The CDR3 DNA reads as TGTGCCACCGGACAGGGGAGTTATGGCTACACCTTC. Translating it yields CATGQGSYGYTF.

The chain combines TRBV14 with TRBJ1-2, with D perhaps TRBD1 (5 bases). CDR3 length: 15 residues. The germline V and J ends were trimmed by 0 bases and 3 bases, with 11 bases remaining between them. CDR1 and CDR2 from the germline V gene are SGHDN and FVKESK. CDR3 amino acids: CASSQDLRGHYGYTF. DNA of the CDR3: TGTGCCAGCAGCCAAGATTTAAGGGGTCACTATGGCTACACCTTC.

V gene TRBV28 combines with J gene TRBJ1-2, with D perhaps matching TRBD1 (5 bases). V was clipped by 6 bases and J by 10 bases, with 21 bases between them. There are 14 residues in the CDR3. Germline CDR1 reads MDHEN; CDR2 reads SYDVKM. CDR3 DNA: TGTGCCAGCAGCCTAAAGGGGCCCTCGAGCGTCTACACCTTC. This encodes CASSLKGPSSVYTF.

This clone was detected only a few times. An end of the junction does not agree with germline; a read error may underlie this. This chain links TRBV5-1 with TRBJ2-1; perhaps TRBD2 as D (5 bases). This CDR3 is 13 amino acids long. Per germline, CDR1 SGHRS and CDR2 YFSETQ. The CDR3 nucleotides are TGTGCCAGCAGCGAATCTAGCCGGCATGAGCAGTTCTTC. Encoded protein: CASSESSRHEQFF.

The chain recombines TRBV7-3 with TRBJ2-3, with TRBD1 as a possible D gene (5 bases). CDR1 is SGHTA, CDR2 FQGTGA, per germline. CDR3 size: 15 residues. Trimming cost V 5 bases and J 4 bases, with 16 bases left between them. CDR3 DNA sequence: TGTGCCAGCAGCCAGCTAGGGGAAACAGCAGATACGCAGTATTTT. This encodes CASSQLGETADTQYF. The whole variable domain, remainder taken from reference TRBV7-3 and TRBJ2-3, is GAGVSQTPSNKVTEKGKYVELRCDPISGHTALYWYRQSLGQGPEFLIYFQGTGAADDSGLPNDRFFAVRPEGSVSTLKIQRTERGDSAVYLCASSQLGETADTQYFGPGTRLTVL.

V gene TRBV4-2 combines with J gene TRBJ2-1, with D possibly TRBD2 on 5 matching bases. Trimming took off 2 bases at V and 8 bases at J, with 13 bases between the two ends. The CDR3 runs to 14 residues. Germline V lookup: CDR1 LGHNA, CDR2 YNFKEQ. The CDR3 DNA reads as TGTGCCAGCAGCCAACCTATAGCGAGGGATGAGCAGTTCTTC. Encoded protein: CASSQPIARDEQFF.

This clone was seen a single time. V is TRBV18 and J is TRBJ1-6; D perhaps matches TRBD1 (5 bases). Germline V gene sequence: CDR1 KGHSH, CDR2 LQKENI. The CDR3 runs to 14 residues. Trimming cost V 6 bases and J 9 bases, with 15 bases left between them. The CDR3 loop reads CASSFGREASPLHF. CDR3 nucleotides: TGTGCCAGCTCCTTTGGCAGGGAGGCTTCACCCCTCCACTTT.

The rearrangement links TRBV2 to TRBJ2-2; D uncertain. This CDR3 region has 11 residues. Between the trimmed V and J ends, which lost 8 bases and 3 bases, there was a span of 4 bases. Germline CDR1 and CDR2: SNHLY and FYNNEI. CDR3 in amino acids: CASEDTGELFF. DNA for the CDR3: TGTGCCAGCGAGGACACCGGGGAGCTGTTTTTT.